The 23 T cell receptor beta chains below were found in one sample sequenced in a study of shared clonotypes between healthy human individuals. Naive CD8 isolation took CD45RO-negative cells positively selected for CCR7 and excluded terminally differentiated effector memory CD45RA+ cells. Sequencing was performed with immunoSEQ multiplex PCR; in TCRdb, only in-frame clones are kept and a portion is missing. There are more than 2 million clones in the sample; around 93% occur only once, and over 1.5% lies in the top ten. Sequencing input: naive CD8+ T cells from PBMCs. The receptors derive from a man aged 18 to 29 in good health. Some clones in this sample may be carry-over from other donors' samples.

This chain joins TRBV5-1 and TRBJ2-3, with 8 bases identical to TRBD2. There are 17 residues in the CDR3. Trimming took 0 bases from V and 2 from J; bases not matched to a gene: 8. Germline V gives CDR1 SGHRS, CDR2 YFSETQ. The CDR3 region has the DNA TGCGCCAGCAGCTTGGGACCGGCGGGAGGACCCACAGATACGCAGTATTTT. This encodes CASSLGPAGGPTDTQYF.

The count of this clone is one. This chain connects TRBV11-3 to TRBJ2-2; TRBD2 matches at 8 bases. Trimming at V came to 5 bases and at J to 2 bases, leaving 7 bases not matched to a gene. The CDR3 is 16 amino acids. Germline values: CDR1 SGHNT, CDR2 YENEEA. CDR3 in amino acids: CASSPIAGLNTGELFF. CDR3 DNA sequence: TGTGCCAGCAGCCCCATAGCGGGACTTAACACCGGGGAGCTGTTTTTT.

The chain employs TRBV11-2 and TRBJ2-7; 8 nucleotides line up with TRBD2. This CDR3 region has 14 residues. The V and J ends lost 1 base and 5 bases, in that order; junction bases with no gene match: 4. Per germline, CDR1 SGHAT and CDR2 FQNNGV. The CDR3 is CASSLAGTSNEQYF. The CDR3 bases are TGTGCCAGCAGCTTAGCCGGGACTAGTAACGAGCAGTACTTC.

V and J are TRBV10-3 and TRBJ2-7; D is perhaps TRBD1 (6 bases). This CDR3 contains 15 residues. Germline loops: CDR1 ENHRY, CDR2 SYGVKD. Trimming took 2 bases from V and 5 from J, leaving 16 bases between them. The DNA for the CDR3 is TGTGCCATCAGTGAGGTACAGGGTGCCATGAACGAGCAGTACTTC. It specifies CAISEVQGAMNEQYF.

The CDR3 region is CASRGWREGKDEQFF. The CDR3 DNA follows: TGTGCCAGTAGGGGGTGGCGGGAGGGTAAGGATGAGCAGTTCTTC. The chain is built from TRBV19 and TRBJ2-1; 9 bases map to TRBD2. Unmatched junction bases numbered 11, after V lost 6 bases and J lost 8 bases. Germline V gene data show CDR1 as LNHDA and CDR2 as SQIVND (reference sequence). This CDR3 has 15 amino acids.

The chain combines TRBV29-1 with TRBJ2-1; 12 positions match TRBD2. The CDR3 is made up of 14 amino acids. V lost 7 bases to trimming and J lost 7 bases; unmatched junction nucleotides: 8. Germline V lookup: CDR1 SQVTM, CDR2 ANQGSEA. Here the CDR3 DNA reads TGCAGCGCTGGGCCTAGCGGGAGGGAAAATGAGCAGTTCTTC. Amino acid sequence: CSAGPSGRENEQFF.

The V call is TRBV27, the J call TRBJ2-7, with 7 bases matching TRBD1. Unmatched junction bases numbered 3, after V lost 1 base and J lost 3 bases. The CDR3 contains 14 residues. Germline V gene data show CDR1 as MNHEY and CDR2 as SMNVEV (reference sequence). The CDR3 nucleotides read TGTGCCAGCAGTTTATTGGGACAGCTCTACGAGCAGTACTTC. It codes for CASSLLGQLYEQYF.

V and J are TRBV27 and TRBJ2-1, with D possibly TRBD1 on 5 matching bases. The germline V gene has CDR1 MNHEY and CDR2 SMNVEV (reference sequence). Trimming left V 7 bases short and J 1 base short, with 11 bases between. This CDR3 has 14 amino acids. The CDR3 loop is CASTSRASYNEQFF. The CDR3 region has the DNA TGTGCCAGCACCTCCAGGGCATCCTACAATGAGCAGTTCTTC.

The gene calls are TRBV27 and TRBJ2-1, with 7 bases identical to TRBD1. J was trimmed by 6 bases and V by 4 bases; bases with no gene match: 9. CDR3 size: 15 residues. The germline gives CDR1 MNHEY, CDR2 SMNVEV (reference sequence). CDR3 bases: TGTGCCAGCAGTTACTCCGGGACAGTTTCCAATGAGCAGTTCTTC. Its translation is CASSYSGTVSNEQFF.

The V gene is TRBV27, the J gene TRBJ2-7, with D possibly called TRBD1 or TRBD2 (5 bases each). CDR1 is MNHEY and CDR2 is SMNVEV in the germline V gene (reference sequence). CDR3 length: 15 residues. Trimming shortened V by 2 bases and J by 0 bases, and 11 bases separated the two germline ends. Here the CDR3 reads CASSLLWGSSYEQYF. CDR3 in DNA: TGTGCCAGCAGTTTACTATGGGGGAGCTCCTACGAGCAGTACTTC.

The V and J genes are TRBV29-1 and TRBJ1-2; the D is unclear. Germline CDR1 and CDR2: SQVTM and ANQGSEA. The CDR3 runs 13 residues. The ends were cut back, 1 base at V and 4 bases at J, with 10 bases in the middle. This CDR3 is CSVEAGRIYGYTF. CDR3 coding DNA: TGCAGCGTTGAAGCGGGCCGGATCTATGGCTACACCTTC.

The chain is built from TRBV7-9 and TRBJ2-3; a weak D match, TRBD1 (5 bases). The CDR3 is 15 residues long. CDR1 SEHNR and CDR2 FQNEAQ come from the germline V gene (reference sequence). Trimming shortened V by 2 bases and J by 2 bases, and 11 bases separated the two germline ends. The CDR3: CASSLTVGATDTQYF. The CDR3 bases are TGTGCCAGCAGCTTAACGGTAGGGGCCACAGATACGCAGTATTTT.

CDR3 sequence reads: CASSTYGTYHEQYF. In nucleotides, the CDR3 is TGTGCCAGCAGTACCTACGGGACATACCACGAGCAGTACTTC. The chain links TRBV28 to TRBJ2-7; D possibly corresponds to TRBD1 (6 bases). Germline V gives CDR1 MDHEN, CDR2 SYDVKM. The germline V and J ends were trimmed by 5 bases and 5 bases, with 16 bases remaining between them. This CDR3 has 14 residues.

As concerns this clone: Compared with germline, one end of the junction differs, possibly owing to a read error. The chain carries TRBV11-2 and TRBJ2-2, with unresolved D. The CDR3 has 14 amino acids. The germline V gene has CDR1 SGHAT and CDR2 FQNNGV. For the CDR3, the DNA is TGTGCCAGCAGCGAAACCACGAACAACGGGGAGCTGTTTTTT. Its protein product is CASSETTNNGELFF.

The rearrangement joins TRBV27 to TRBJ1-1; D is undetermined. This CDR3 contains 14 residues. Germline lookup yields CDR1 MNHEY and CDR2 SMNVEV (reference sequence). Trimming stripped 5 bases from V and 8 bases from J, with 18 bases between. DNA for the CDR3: TGTGCCAGCAGTCCAAGGGTAGCTGGGGTAGAAGCTTTCTTT. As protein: CASSPRVAGVEAFF.

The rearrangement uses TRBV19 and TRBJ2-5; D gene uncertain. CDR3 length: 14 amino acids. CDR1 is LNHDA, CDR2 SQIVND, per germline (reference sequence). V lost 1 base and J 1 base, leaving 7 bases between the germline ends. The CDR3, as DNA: TGTGCCAGTAGTATAGTGGCAGCCCAAGAGACCCAGTACTTC. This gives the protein CASSIVAAQETQYF.

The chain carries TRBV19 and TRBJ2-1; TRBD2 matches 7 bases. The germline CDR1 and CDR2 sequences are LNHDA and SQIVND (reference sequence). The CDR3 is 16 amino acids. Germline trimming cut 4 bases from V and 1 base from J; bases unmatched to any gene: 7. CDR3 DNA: TGTGCCAGTAGTACGCTAGCGGTAGAATCCTACAATGAGCAGTTCTTC. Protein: CASSTLAVESYNEQFF.

The CDR3 protein is CASSVTEFTEAFF. Here the CDR3 DNA reads TGTGCCAGCAGCGTAACAGAATTCACTGAAGCTTTCTTT. The chain has TRBV9 and TRBJ1-1; no clear D gene. Per the germline V gene, CDR1 is SGDLS and CDR2 is YYNGEE. The ends were cut back, 1 base at V and 4 bases at J, with 8 bases in the middle. This CDR3 contains 13 residues.

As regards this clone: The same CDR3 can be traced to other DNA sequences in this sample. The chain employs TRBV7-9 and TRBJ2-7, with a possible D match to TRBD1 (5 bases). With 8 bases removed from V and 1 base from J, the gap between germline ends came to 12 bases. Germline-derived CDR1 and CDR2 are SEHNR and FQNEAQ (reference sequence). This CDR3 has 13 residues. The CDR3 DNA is TGTGCCAGCTCCCCAGGGCCTTCCTACGAGCAGTACTTC. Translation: CASSPGPSYEQYF.

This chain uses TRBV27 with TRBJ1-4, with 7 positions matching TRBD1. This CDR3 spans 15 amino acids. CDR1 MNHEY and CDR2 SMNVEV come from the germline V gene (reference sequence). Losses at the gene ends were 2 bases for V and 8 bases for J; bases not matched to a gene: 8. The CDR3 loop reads CASSLAGTVGEKLFF. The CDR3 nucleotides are TGTGCCAGCAGTTTAGCCGGGACAGTGGGGGAAAAACTGTTTTTT.

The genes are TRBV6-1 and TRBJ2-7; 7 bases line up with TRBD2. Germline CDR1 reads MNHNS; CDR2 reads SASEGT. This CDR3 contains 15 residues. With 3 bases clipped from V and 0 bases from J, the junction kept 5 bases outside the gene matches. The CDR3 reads CASSETSRDSYEQYF. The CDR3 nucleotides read TGTGCCAGCAGTGAGACTAGCCGCGACTCCTACGAGCAGTACTTC.

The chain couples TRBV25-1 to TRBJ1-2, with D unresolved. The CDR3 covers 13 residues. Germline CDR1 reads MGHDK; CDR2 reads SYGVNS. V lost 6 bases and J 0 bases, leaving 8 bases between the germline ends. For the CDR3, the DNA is TGTGCCAGCAGGGAGAAATCTAACTATGGCTACACCTTC. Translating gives CASREKSNYGYTF.

The CDR3 region is CASSALFDAEQETQYF. The CDR3 bases are TGCGCCAGCAGCGCCCTGTTCGACGCGGAACAAGAGACCCAGTACTTC. The chain joins TRBV5-1 to TRBJ2-5; no definite D call. The germline V and J ends were trimmed by 4 bases and 2 bases, with 18 bases remaining between them. The CDR3 runs 16 residues. CDR1 is SGHRS, CDR2 YFSETQ, per germline.